This is a list of T cell receptor beta chains from one sample in a study of shared clonotypes between healthy human individuals. Data came from immunoSEQ multiplex PCR; TCRdb stores just in-frame clones and leaves some out. The data hold around 330,000 clones, with around 74% observed a single time. Sequenced: memory CD4+ T cells sorted from blood. Receptors were obtained from a young man in good health. CDR3s include the opening cysteine and the closing phenylalanine or tryptophan. The order of the fields is CDR3 length, V gene, J gene, clone size, CDR3 protein. Expanded clones are given a class, and other clones once, few, many or no size at all.

>12|TRBV28|TRBJ1-2|-
CASGNKLYGYTF
>14|TRBV7-9|TRBJ1-2|-
CASSLLSTSGGYTF
>20|TRBV19|TRBJ2-3|-
CASSMDFSGRVTLGTDTQYF
>12|TRBV30|TRBJ2-4|-
CAWSIAKNIQYF
>16|TRBV4-1|TRBJ2-7|-
CASSPRRTPTSWEQYF
>15|TRBV5-5|TRBJ2-7|many
CASSLAGAGDYEQYF
>19|TRBV27|TRBJ2-7|-
CASSFAPPVAGTSSYEQYF
>13|TRBV5-1|TRBJ1-1|-
CASSLRVNTEAFF
>14|TRBV6-6|TRBJ1-5|-
CASSYEGPRQPQHF
>16|TRBV19|TRBJ2-1|once
CASSIVGREAIREQFF
>22|TRBV23-1|TRBJ1-3|few
CASSQFLPPEGVGWDSGNTIYF
>14|TRBV6-5|TRBJ2-1|-
CASSRTSTSNEQFF
>15|TRBV5-1|TRBJ1-1|once
CASSYTMTGNAEAFF
>16|TRBV5-4|TRBJ2-1|-
CASSQKQGPLYNEQFF
>14|TRBV4-1|TRBJ2-1|-
CASSLHGRGNEQFF
>14|TRBV18|TRBJ2-7|-
CASSPPSVSYEQYF
>13|TRBV6-5|TRBJ1-2|-
CASRTNGQGGYTF
>13|TRBV19|TRBJ2-3|-
CASSIQVADTQYF
>16|TRBV15|TRBJ1-4|-
CATSRERRKVNEKLFF
>14|TRBV7-9|TRBJ1-4|many
CASSLGQFNEKLFF
>15|TRBV2|TRBJ2-5|-
CASSEVGAGKETQYF
>16|TRBV4-2|TRBJ2-1|-
CASSPGLAGEEGEQFF
>18|TRBV2|TRBJ2-1|-
CASSQGLAGEKRNGEQFF
>18|TRBV10-2|TRBJ2-2|-
CASSAPGVTFGRTGELFF
>16|TRBV28|TRBJ2-7|-
CASRNAGFGDAYEQYF
>15|TRBV5-1|TRBJ1-1|-
CASSTGGQRNTEAFF
>12|TRBV10-3|TRBJ2-7|-
CAIRAGPDEQYF
>11|TRBV20-1|TRBJ2-5|once
CSAKPSETQYF
>13|TRBV28|TRBJ2-7|-
CASSFTSGTLQYF
>16|TRBV5-1|TRBJ1-3|-
CASSLTAGLEGNTIYF
>15|TRBV9|TRBJ2-1|-
CASSVVGSNYNEQFF
>12|TRBV30|TRBJ2-7|-
CAWSVSPYEQYF
>14|TRBV5-4|TRBJ2-5|-
CASSPGLYGETQYF
>11|TRBV19|TRBJ2-5|-
CASRTAETQYF
>13|TRBV5-5|TRBJ1-4|once
CASSIGPLEKLFF
>14|TRBV7-9|TRBJ2-5|-
CASSLVALVETQYF
>15|TRBV7-2|TRBJ1-3|-
CASSLTSSSGNTIYF
>13|TRBV6-1|TRBJ2-4|many
CASIVRGGDIQYF
>15|TRBV4-2|TRBJ2-3|-
CASSQRLARTDTQYF
>15|TRBV7-9|TRBJ2-3|-
CASSLGSAGTDTQYF
>13|TRBV27|TRBJ1-2|-
CASSERDRNGYTF